Detailed here is one T cell receptor beta chain. The record originates from a study of T-cell reconstitution after alpha-beta-depleted transplantation in children. Trimming took off 7 bases at V and 13 bases at J, with 15 bases between the two ends. The CDR3 runs 10 residues. Germline V gene sequence: CDR1 SQVTM, CDR2 ANQGSEA. Construction of the TCRbeta library involved unique molecular identifiers. TCRdb redid the calling of the PCR reads with MiXCR, one entry per CDR3 protein. In the table there are approximately 350,000 distinct CDR3 sequences, 15% to 20% of which are singletons. The sample here was PBMCs, mostly from graft donor cells, taken 360 days after TCRalphabeta/CD19-depleted stem cell transplant. The sequence was collected from a male patient between 2 and 15 years old who had a stem cell transplant for acute lymphoblastic leukemia, so the T cells may come from the graft donor. The chain recombines TRBV29-1 with TRBJ2-3; D possibly corresponds to TRBD2 (5 bases). The CDR3 DNA reads TGCAGCGCGATTGTTTCGACTAAGTATTTT. Translating it yields CSAIVSTKYF.